What follows are 2 T cell receptor beta chains derived from one specimen sequenced in a study of regulatory T cells in long-lasting Graves disease. Building of the TCR beta libraries involved iRepertoire HTBI primers and Arm-PCR of CDR3 regions. One entry per CDR3 protein, called by TCRdb with MiXCR from the multiplex PCR reads. This sample has 350,000 to 500,000 distinct CDR3 sequences, with about a sixth found just once. Regarding time point: newly diagnosed GD, antithyroid drugs for less than 3 months. After RNA was extracted from PBMCs, the TCR library was made from it. The sample was also linked to a second study, of T cells in Graves' hyperthyroidism and ophthalmopathy.

This specimen consisted of peripheral blood mononuclear cells (PBMCs), obtained at new diagnosis, from a patient treated with antithyroid drugs. These receptor sequences come from a woman under 30 with Graves disease.

This clonotype appeared many times. The rearrangement joins TRBV30 to TRBJ2-3; 9 bases are shared with TRBD1. Germline CDR1 is GTSNPN and CDR2 is SVGIG (reference sequence). Unmatched junction bases numbered 7, after V lost 2 bases and J lost 4 bases. This CDR3 is 15 amino acids long. Here the CDR3 reads CAWSPGTGWADTQYF. The CDR3 region has the DNA TGTGCCTGGAGTCCCGGGACAGGGTGGGCAGATACGCAGTATTTT.

This clonotype was observed a few times. This chain joins TRBV20-1 and TRBJ2-1; tentative D call: TRBD2 (7 bases). The V gene's germline CDR1 is DFQATT and CDR2 SNEGSKA (reference sequence). The CDR3 has 16 residues. V shed 1 base and J shed 6 bases, with 19 bases lying between them. The CDR3 DNA reads TGCAGTGCTAGAGTACATGGGAGGGGGGAAGGCAATGAGCAGTTCTTC. The encoded protein is CSARVHGRGEGNEQFF.